A single sample is the source of the 31 T cell receptor beta chains below, sequenced in a study of blood T cell repertoires in COVID-19. The data were produced by immunoSEQ multiplex PCR, yet TCRdb's version contains in-frame clones alone and is incomplete. The data hold some 240,000 clones, with less than 90% observed a single time. Sample: peripheral blood. These TCRs come from a woman aged 40 to 50 who had recovered from COVID-19.

The chain combines TRBV5-1 with TRBJ2-3; 14 bases agree with TRBD2. With 4 bases clipped from V and 2 bases from J, the junction kept 3 bases outside the gene matches. The CDR3 consists of 16 residues. Germline CDR1 is SGHRS and CDR2 is YFSETQ. Here the CDR3 DNA reads TGCGCCAGCAGCCAGGGACTAGCGGGGGACACAGATACGCAGTATTTT. Translation gives CASSQGLAGDTDTQYF.

The chain has TRBV7-9 and TRBJ2-5, with a weak D call TRBD2 (7 bases). With 8 bases removed from V and 2 bases from J, the gap between germline ends came to 15 bases. Germline CDR1 is SEHNR and CDR2 is FQNEAQ (reference sequence). This CDR3 region has 14 residues. CDR3 amino acids: CASSGGLLQETQYF. The CDR3 nucleotides read TGTGCCAGCTCCGGGGGGCTCCTTCAAGAGACCCAGTACTTC.

The V and J genes are TRBV6-5 and TRBJ2-7; D may be TRBD1 (7 bases). The CDR3 totals 15 residues. The V gene lost 6 bases and the J gene lost 4 bases, with 19 bases spanning the gap. CDR1 is MNHEY, CDR2 SVGAGI, per germline. The CDR3 loop is CASRDPGGSGYEQYF. For the CDR3, the DNA is TGTGCCAGCAGAGACCCAGGGGGGTCGGGATACGAGCAGTACTTC.

The chain recombines TRBV6-1 with TRBJ1-6; D perhaps matches TRBD1 (6 bases). Between the trimmed V and J ends, which lost 4 bases and 2 bases, there was a span of 15 bases. The CDR3 consists of 17 residues. Germline lookup yields CDR1 MNHNS and CDR2 SASEGT. In DNA, the CDR3 is TGTGCCAGCAGTGGAGGGGGGGCCGGACCCTATAATTCACCCCTCCACTTT. This sequence encodes CASSGGGAGPYNSPLHF.

The chain employs TRBV11-3 and TRBJ2-1, with 7 nucleotides matching TRBD2. Losses at the gene ends were 4 bases for V and 10 bases for J; bases not matched to a gene: 7. Germline V gene lookup returns CDR1 SGHNT and CDR2 YENEEA. The CDR3 has 13 residues. The CDR3 DNA sequence: TGTGCCAGCAGCTCAACGGGGGGAGGGGAGCAGTTCTTC. Amino acids: CASSSTGGGEQFF.

The rearrangement links TRBV28 to TRBJ1-2; D is perhaps TRBD1 (6 bases). There are 15 residues in the CDR3. The germline V and J ends were trimmed by 4 bases and 4 bases, with 16 bases remaining between them. Per the germline V gene, CDR1 is MDHEN and CDR2 is SYDVKM. CDR3 loop: CASSSRMTGFYGYTF. CDR3 nucleotides: TGTGCCAGCAGTTCCCGGATGACAGGTTTCTATGGCTACACCTTC.

The V call is TRBV5-1, the J call TRBJ2-2; tentatively, D is TRBD1 (5 bases). Trimming left V 0 bases short and J 0 bases short, with 6 bases between. CDR1 and CDR2 (germline): SGHRS, YFSETQ. The CDR3 covers 15 residues. This CDR3 reads CASSLDRPNTGELFF. DNA for the CDR3: TGCGCCAGCAGCTTGGACAGGCCGAACACCGGGGAGCTGTTTTTT.

The chain links TRBV7-9 to TRBJ2-1; 7 bases map to TRBD2. This CDR3 spans 17 amino acids. J was trimmed by 5 bases and V by 5 bases; bases with no gene match: 15. In germline, CDR1 is SEHNR, CDR2 FQNEAQ (reference sequence). CDR3 loop: CASSPGRTPLTNNEQFF. CDR3 sequence (DNA): TGTGCCAGCAGCCCCGGGAGGACCCCACTAACCAACAATGAGCAGTTCTTC.

The V and J genes are TRBV30 and TRBJ2-4; D is unclear. The germline V gene encodes CDR1 GTSNPN and CDR2 SVGIG (reference sequence). V lost 3 bases, J lost 0 bases, and 6 bases lay in between. The CDR3 is 13 amino acids. This chain's CDR3 is CAWSRLAKNIQYF. The CDR3 DNA sequence: TGTGCCTGGAGCCGTTTAGCCAAAAACATTCAGTACTTC.

This clone was seen only a few times. This sequence joins TRBV5-4 and TRBJ2-1; 7 bases map to TRBD2. The CDR3 consists of 17 residues. V lost 4 bases and J lost 6; bases outside the gene matches: 16. Germline V lookup: CDR1 SGHNT, CDR2 YYREEE (reference sequence). CDR3 nucleotide sequence: TGTGCCAGCAGCACCTCCCCCCTGACTAGCCGGGCCAATGAGCAGTTCTTC. Translation: CASSTSPLTSRANEQFF.

The rearrangement uses TRBV30 and TRBJ1-6; perhaps TRBD1 as D (5 bases). The V gene lost 0 bases and the J gene lost 13 bases, with 16 bases spanning the gap. Germline V gives CDR1 GTSNPN, CDR2 SVGIG (reference sequence). This CDR3 spans 14 amino acids. The CDR3 is CAWSVRAGMTPLHF. The CDR3 DNA follows: TGTGCCTGGAGTGTACGGGCAGGGATGACGCCCCTCCACTTT.

The chain employs TRBV6-5 and TRBJ2-1, with a weak D call TRBD2 (7 bases). CDR3 length: 15 residues. V lost 0 bases and J lost 6, with 12 bases in between. Germline values: CDR1 MNHEY, CDR2 SVGAGI. CDR3 residues: CASSYSGGASNEQFF. The CDR3 DNA reads TGTGCCAGCAGTTACTCTGGGGGGGCAAGCAATGAGCAGTTCTTC.

This chain links TRBV24-1 with TRBJ2-7; no reliable D call. The V end was cut by 5 bases, the J end by 10 bases, with 11 bases between. CDR1 is KGHDR and CDR2 is SFDVKD in the germline V gene. This CDR3 contains 11 residues. CDR3 loop: CATSGGREQYF. The CDR3 DNA reads as TGTGCCACCAGTGGAGGTAGAGAACAGTACTTC.

This chain links TRBV18 with TRBJ1-1; TRBD1 might be the D (6 bases). Germline CDR1 and CDR2: KGHSH and LQKENI. CDR3 length: 15 residues. Trimming removed 5 bases from V and 0 bases from J, with 13 bases in between. The CDR3 sequence: CASSAADRLNTEAFF. CDR3 DNA: TGTGCCAGCTCAGCAGCGGACAGATTGAACACTGAAGCTTTCTTT.

There are a few counts of this clone. The chain couples TRBV20-1 to TRBJ2-3, with 9 positions matching TRBD2. CDR1 is DFQATT and CDR2 is SNEGSKA in the germline V gene (reference sequence). V dropped 3 bases and J dropped 0; count of bases not matched to a gene: 7. CDR3 length equals 16 residues. CDR3 coding DNA: TGCAGTGCTAGTGTCCCTAGCGGGGTAAGCACAGATACGCAGTATTTT. Translating gives CSASVPSGVSTDTQYF.

J is TRBJ2-5 and V is TRBV4-2, with D tentatively TRBD1 (6 bases). Germline V lookup: CDR1 LGHNA, CDR2 YNFKEQ. The CDR3 loop spans 15 amino acids. V was trimmed by 4 bases and J by 0 bases, leaving 12 bases between them. The CDR3 spells CASSRSRTDQETQYF. In DNA, the CDR3 is TGTGCCAGCAGCCGGTCTAGGACAGACCAAGAGACCCAGTACTTC.

J is TRBJ2-5 and V is TRBV3-1 (or the pseudogene TRBV3-2); D unclear. The ends were cut back, 1 base at V and 10 bases at J, with 7 bases in the middle. The CDR3 sequence is 11 residues long. Germline V lookup: CDR1 LGHDT, CDR2 YNNKEL (reference sequence). The CDR3 region is CASSQGVNQYF. For the CDR3, the DNA is TGTGCCAGCAGCCAAGGAGTTAACCAGTACTTC.

This clone was counted only a few times. The genes are TRBV2 and TRBJ1-2; D gene unclear. V lost 6 bases, J lost 4 bases, and 15 bases lay in between. Germline CDR1 and CDR2: SNHLY and FYNNEI. The CDR3 has 14 amino acids. CDR3 nucleotides: TGTGCCAGCAGAGAGAGTGGGGAGTTCTATGGCTACACCTTC. This encodes CASRESGEFYGYTF.

V usage is TRBV2 and J usage is TRBJ2-7, with D possibly matching TRBD2 (6 bases). The CDR3 consists of 15 residues. V was cut by 7 bases and J by 2 bases, with 18 bases left in between. Germline V gene data show CDR1 as SNHLY and CDR2 as FYNNEI. In nucleotides, the CDR3 is TGTGCCAGCACCCCGGGACTGGGCACAACCTACGAGCAGTACTTC. Translation gives CASTPGLGTTYEQYF.

The chain carries TRBV3-1 (or the pseudogene TRBV3-2) and TRBJ2-3; weak D call: TRBD1 (6 bases). This CDR3 contains 15 residues. The germline V and J ends were trimmed by 7 bases and 2 bases, with 16 bases remaining between them. In germline, CDR1 is LGHDT, CDR2 YNNKEL (reference sequence). The DNA of the CDR3 is TGTGCCAGCAACCGGGCAGGGGCTCCCACAGATACGCAGTATTTT. As protein: CASNRAGAPTDTQYF.

This clone was picked up a small number of times. The rearrangement joins TRBV4-1 to TRBJ1-2; TRBD1 is a possible D gene (5 bases). The germline V gene has CDR1 MGHRA and CDR2 YSYEKL. The CDR3 sequence is 14 residues long. V lost 4 bases and J lost 4, with 13 bases in between. The CDR3 loop is CASSLQDTSYGYTF. DNA for the CDR3: TGCGCCAGCAGCCTACAGGACACCAGCTATGGCTACACCTTC.

This clone was recorded many times. The chain has TRBV27 and TRBJ1-6; D is perhaps TRBD1 (5 bases). Trimming stripped 0 bases from V and 0 bases from J, with 9 bases between. Germline CDR1 MNHEY, CDR2 SMNVEV (reference sequence). The CDR3 has 17 amino acids. The CDR3 loop reads CASSLSTESSYNSPLHF. CDR3 sequence (DNA): TGTGCCAGCAGTTTATCGACAGAGAGCTCCTATAATTCACCCCTCCACTTT.

The CDR3 sequence: CASSLGHRSNYGYTF. The CDR3 nucleotides are TGTGCCAGCAGCTTGGGTCACAGGTCTAACTATGGCTACACCTTC. V gene TRBV5-5 combines with J gene TRBJ1-2, with D perhaps TRBD1 (5 bases). Between the trimmed V and J ends, which lost 0 bases and 0 bases, there was a span of 9 bases. This CDR3 region has 15 residues. Looked up from germline, CDR1 is SGHKS and CDR2 is YYEKEE (reference sequence).

V is TRBV28 and J is TRBJ1-6; maybe TRBD1 (5 bases). The CDR3 runs to 13 residues. The germline gives CDR1 MDHEN, CDR2 SYDVKM. The V and J ends lost 5 bases and 8 bases respectively, with 10 bases between them. This chain's CDR3 is CASSLRQYSPLHF. As DNA, the CDR3 is TGTGCCAGCAGTCTCCGACAGTATTCACCCCTCCACTTT.

The chain employs TRBV7-9 and TRBJ2-5, with 11 positions matching TRBD2. V gave up 0 bases and J gave up 5 bases; unmatched junction bases: 11. The germline V gene encodes CDR1 SEHNR and CDR2 FQNEAQ (reference sequence). CDR3 length: 18 residues. The CDR3 is CASSLAPHSGGAEETQYF. CDR3 sequence (DNA): TGTGCCAGCAGCTTAGCCCCCCATAGCGGGGGGGCCGAGGAGACCCAGTACTTC.

The genes are TRBV5-1 and TRBJ2-7; 8 bases line up with TRBD2. CDR1 and CDR2 (germline): SGHRS, YFSETQ. The V gene end was trimmed by 5 bases and the J gene end by 5 bases; junction bases not matched to a gene: 9. This CDR3 is built from 14 residues. The CDR3 DNA reads TGCGCCAGCAGTTCCGGGACTAGTAACCACGAGCAGTACTTC. Its protein product is CASSSGTSNHEQYF.

V and J are TRBV5-6 and TRBJ1-2; 9 bases map to TRBD1. The CDR3 consists of 16 residues. Germline V gene lookup returns CDR1 SGHDT and CDR2 YYEEEE. The V segment lost 2 bases and the J segment 6 bases; nucleotides outside the gene matches: 11. CDR3 sequence: CASSLYIQGAKNGYTF. In DNA form, the CDR3 reads TGTGCCAGCAGCTTATATATACAGGGGGCGAAAAATGGCTACACCTTC.

The gene calls are TRBV4-2 and TRBJ1-3, with 7 bases matching TRBD1. Germline lookup yields CDR1 LGHNA and CDR2 YNFKEQ. The CDR3 runs to 18 residues. V trimming: 0 bases; J trimming: 4 bases; junction bases outside the gene matches: 12. CDR3 residues: CASSQDRQGDVSGNTIYF. The CDR3 DNA is TGTGCCAGCAGCCAAGATCGGCAGGGGGATGTTTCAGGAAACACCATATATTTT.

The CDR3, as DNA: TGTGCCTGGAGTGCCCGTGGGGGGGGCGCATATTCACCCCTCCACTTT. This codes for CAWSARGGGAYSPLHF. The chain joins TRBV30 to TRBJ1-6; possibly TRBD1 for D (6 bases). V shed 1 base and J shed 8 bases, with 18 bases lying between them. CDR3 length: 16 residues. CDR1 is GTSNPN, CDR2 SVGIG, per germline (reference sequence).

The rearrangement uses TRBV5-1 and TRBJ2-5; 9 bases line up with TRBD1. The CDR3 is 11 amino acids. In germline, CDR1 is SGHRS, CDR2 YFSETQ. Germline trimming cut 3 bases from V and 10 bases from J; bases unmatched to any gene: 1. The CDR3 nucleotides are TGCGCCAGCAGCTCGACAGGGGGCCAGTACTTC. Protein: CASSSTGGQYF.

The chain links TRBV9 to TRBJ1-6; D ambiguous. Germline assignment: CDR1 SGDLS and CDR2 YYNGEE. The CDR3 totals 14 residues. Trimming took 2 bases from V and 4 from J, leaving 7 bases between them. As DNA, the CDR3 is TGTGCCAGCAGCGTTGAAGCTTATAATTCACCCCTCCACTTT. Translation: CASSVEAYNSPLHF.